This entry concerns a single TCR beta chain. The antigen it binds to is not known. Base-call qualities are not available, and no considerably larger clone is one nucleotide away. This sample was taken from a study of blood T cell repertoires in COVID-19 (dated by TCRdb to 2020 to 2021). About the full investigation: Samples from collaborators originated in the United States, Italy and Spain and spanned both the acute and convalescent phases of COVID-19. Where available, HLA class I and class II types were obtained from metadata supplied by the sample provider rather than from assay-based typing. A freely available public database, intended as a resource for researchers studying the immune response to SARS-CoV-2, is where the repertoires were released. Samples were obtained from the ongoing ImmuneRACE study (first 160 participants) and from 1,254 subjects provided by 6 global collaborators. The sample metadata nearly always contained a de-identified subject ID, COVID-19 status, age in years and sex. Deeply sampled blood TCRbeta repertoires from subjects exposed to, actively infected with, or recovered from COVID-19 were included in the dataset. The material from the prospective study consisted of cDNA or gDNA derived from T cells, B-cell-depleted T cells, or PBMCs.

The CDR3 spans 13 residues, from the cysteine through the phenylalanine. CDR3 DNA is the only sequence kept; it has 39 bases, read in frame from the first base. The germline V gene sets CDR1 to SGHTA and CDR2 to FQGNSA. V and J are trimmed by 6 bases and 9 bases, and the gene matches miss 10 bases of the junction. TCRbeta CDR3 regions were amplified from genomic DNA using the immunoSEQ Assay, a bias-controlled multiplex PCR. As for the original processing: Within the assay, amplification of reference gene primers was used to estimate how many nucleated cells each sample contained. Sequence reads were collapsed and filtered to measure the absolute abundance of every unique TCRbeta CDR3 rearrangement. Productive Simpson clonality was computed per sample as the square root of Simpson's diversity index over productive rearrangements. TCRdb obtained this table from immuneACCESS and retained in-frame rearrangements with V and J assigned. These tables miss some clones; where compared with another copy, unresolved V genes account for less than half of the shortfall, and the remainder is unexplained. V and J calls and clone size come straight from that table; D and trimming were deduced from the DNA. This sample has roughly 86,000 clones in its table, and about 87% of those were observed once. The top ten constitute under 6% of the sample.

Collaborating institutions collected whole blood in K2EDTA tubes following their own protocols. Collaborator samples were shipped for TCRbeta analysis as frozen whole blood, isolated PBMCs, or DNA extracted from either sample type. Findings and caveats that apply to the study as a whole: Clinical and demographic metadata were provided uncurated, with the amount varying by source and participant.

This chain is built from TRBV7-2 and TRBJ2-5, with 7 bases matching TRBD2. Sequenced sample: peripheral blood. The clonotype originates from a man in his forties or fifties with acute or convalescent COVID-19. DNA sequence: TGTGCCAGCAGTCCTAGCGGTCCGGGGGCCCAGTACTTC. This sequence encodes CASSPSGPGAQYF.